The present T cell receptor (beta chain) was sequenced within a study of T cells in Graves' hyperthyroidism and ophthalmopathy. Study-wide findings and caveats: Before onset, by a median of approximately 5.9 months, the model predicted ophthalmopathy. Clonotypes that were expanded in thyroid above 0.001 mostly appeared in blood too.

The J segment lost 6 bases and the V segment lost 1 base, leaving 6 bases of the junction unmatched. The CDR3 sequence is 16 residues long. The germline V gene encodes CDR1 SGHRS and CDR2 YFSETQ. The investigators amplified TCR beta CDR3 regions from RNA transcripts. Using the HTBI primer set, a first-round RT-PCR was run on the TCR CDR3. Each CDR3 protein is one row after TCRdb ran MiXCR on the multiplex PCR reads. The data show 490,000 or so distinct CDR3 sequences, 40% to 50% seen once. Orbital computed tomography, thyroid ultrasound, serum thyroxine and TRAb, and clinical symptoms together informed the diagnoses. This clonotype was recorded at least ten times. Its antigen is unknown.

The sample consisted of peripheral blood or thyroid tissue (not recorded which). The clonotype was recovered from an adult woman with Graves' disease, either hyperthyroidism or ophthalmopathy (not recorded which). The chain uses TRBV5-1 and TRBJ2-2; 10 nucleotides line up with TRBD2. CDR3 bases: TGCGCCAGCAGCTTGTTGGCTAGCGGGAGTTCCGGGGAGCTGTTTTTT. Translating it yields CASSLLASGSSGELFF.